Listed below are T cell receptor beta chains from one sample, sequenced in a study of T cells expressing NK-cell markers. TCRdb reprocessed the 5' RACE reads and stores each CDR3 protein as one record, lacking DNA. The sample data list hundreds of thousands of distinct CDR3 sequences. Material for sequencing was blood T cells: a sorted CD56 or NKG2C T cell subset, CD4+ or CD8+ T cells, or bulk PBMC T cells (not recorded which). The receptors originated from a man in his late teens or twenties in good health. CDR3s include the opening cysteine and the closing phenylalanine or tryptophan.

>TRBJ2-5|TRBV27
CASSPYLAGGTQETQYF
>TRBJ2-7|TRBV4-2
CASSQKDSPNYEQYF
>TRBJ2-3|TRBV15
CATSSRGNTDTQYF
>TRBJ2-7|TRBV12-3/TRBV12-4
CASSPRPSTEQYF
>TRBJ2-7|TRBV9
CASSRLVNSGYEQYF
>TRBJ1-4|TRBV12-3/TRBV12-4
CASSLLEGAREKLFF
>TRBJ2-5|TRBV29-1
CSVSGPETQYF
>TRBJ2-5|TRBV15
CATSRDPDTRATQYF
>TRBJ2-1|TRBV7-9
CASSLVGRERNEQFF
>TRBJ2-3|TRBV3-1
CASSRQTSIADTQYF
>TRBJ1-2|TRBV3-1
CASSQLQGDGYTF
>TRBJ2-3|TRBV5-1
CASSSRDSTDTQYF
>TRBJ1-4|TRBV28
CASHHSGAEKLFF
>TRBJ1-5|TRBV10-3
CATLGQGGNQPQHF
>TRBJ2-1|TRBV24-1
CATSGYESYNEQFF
>TRBJ2-5|TRBV4-1
CASSPDSGGETQYF
>TRBJ2-7|TRBV7-9
CASANPRGSVDEQYF
>TRBJ2-5|TRBV6-2/TRBV6-3
CASSHSVETQYF
>TRBJ1-1|TRBV9
CASSYGQLNTEAFF
>TRBJ2-4|TRBV5-4
CASSLGGSATKNIQYF
>TRBJ2-7|TRBV28
CASSGLAGPSEQYF
>TRBJ2-5|TRBV12-3/TRBV12-4
CASTRSGEETQYF
>TRBJ2-5|TRBV14
CASSLGGSIPTNF
>TRBJ2-7|TRBV20-1
CSAGGPTEQYF
>TRBJ1-2|TRBV20-1
CSAATRNYGYTF
>TRBJ1-1|TRBV7-9
CASSLQRSRWVSTEAFF
>TRBJ2-6|TRBV11-2
CASSATLAALSGANVLTF
>TRBJ2-1|TRBV12-3/TRBV12-4
CASSSISGSGNEQFF
>TRBJ2-1|TRBV20-1
CSASPLAIVWNEQFF
>TRBJ2-1|TRBV5-1
CASSLGPGQPEQFF
>TRBJ1-4|TRBV7-9
CASSSAVRGEKLFF
>TRBJ2-1|TRBV12-3/TRBV12-4
CASSFASGRSSQFF
>TRBJ1-5|TRBV4-1
CASSQETGASNQPQHF
>TRBJ2-3|TRBV4-2
CASSQEGGTSSNTQYF
>TRBJ1-5|TRBV29-1
CSVDSGEWGQPQHF
>TRBJ2-3|TRBV28
CASSFRGSRPTQYF
>TRBJ2-1|TRBV20-1
CSASDPKNGLYNEQFF
>TRBJ1-5|TRBV7-3
CASSSGVLQPQHF
>TRBJ1-1|TRBV15
CATSRAEPDGWGRANTEAFF
>TRBJ2-3|TRBV28
CASREDREAQYF